The 4 T cell receptor beta chains given below trace back to one sample, sequenced in a study of blood T cell repertoires in COVID-19. Sequencing used immunoSEQ multiplex PCR; TCRdb keeps in-frame clones, though not all of them. The sample holds roughly 200,000 clones, more than 75% seen once. Sequencing used peripheral blood. Receptor source: a person aged 65 to 85 with COVID-19, enrolled during active disease.

The rearrangement joins TRBV27 to TRBJ2-7; TRBD2 agrees at 7 bases. The CDR3 loop spans 13 amino acids. V was pared by 11 bases and J by 3 bases, with 10 bases of the junction left unmatched. Germline V gives CDR1 MNHEY, CDR2 SMNVEV (reference sequence). CDR3 amino acids: CAGRGVGCYEQYF. The DNA for the CDR3 is TGTGCCGGCCGGGGGGTCGGGTGCTACGAGCAGTACTTC.

J is TRBJ1-2 and V is TRBV18, with 12 positions matching TRBD1. The CDR3 extends over 13 amino acids. Per the germline V gene, CDR1 is KGHSH and CDR2 is LQKENI. After removal of 6 bases from V and 5 bases from J, the junction contained 1 base not matched to a gene. CDR3 nucleotide sequence: TGTGCCAGCTCGGGACAGGGGGCATATGGCTACACCTTC. This encodes CASSGQGAYGYTF.

The chain is built from TRBV5-1 and TRBJ2-1; a possible D gene is TRBD2 (6 bases). V gave up 5 bases and J gave up 4 bases, with 16 bases separating them. Germline-derived CDR1 and CDR2 are SGHRS and YFSETQ. The CDR3 is 15 amino acids. DNA of the CDR3: TGCGCCAGCAGTCCCCGGACTACCGAATACAATGAGCAGTTCTTC. It codes for CASSPRTTEYNEQFF. The complete variable domain, with remaining parts taken from reference TRBV5-1 and TRBJ2-1, reads KAGVTQTPRYLIKTRGQQVTLSCSPISGHRSVSWYQQTPGQGLQFLFEYFSETQRNKGNFPGRFSGRQFSNSRSEMNVSTLELGDSALYLCASSPRTTEYNEQFFGPGTRLTVL.

This chain uses TRBV6-5 with TRBJ1-5; no clear D gene. Germline CDR1 is MNHEY and CDR2 is SVGAGI. The CDR3 is 13 amino acids. V was shortened by 4 bases and J by 6 bases, with 10 bases between the two germline ends. DNA of the CDR3: TGTGCCAGCAGTTCGGCCGCGGGTCAGCCCCAGCATTTT. It codes for CASSSAAGQPQHF.